The 27 T cell receptor beta chains listed next were all sequenced from one sample in a study of cytomegalovirus exposure and HLA in healthy donors. Profiling relied on immunoSEQ multiplex PCR, and the TCRdb table lists in-frame clones only, not all of them. The sample records fewer than 100,000 clones, approximately 90% being singletons. The source material was PBMCs. The receptors shown here come from a young man in good health and CMV-seronegative.

The chain links TRBV27 to TRBJ2-7; 8 positions match TRBD2. Germline CDR1 reads MNHEY; CDR2 reads SMNVEV (reference sequence). CDR3 size: 14 residues. V dropped 6 bases and J dropped 3; count of bases not matched to a gene: 7. The CDR3 DNA reads TGTGCCAGCAGCGGAGCGGGAGCCAACTACGAGCAGTACTTC. Amino acid sequence: CASSGAGANYEQYF.

This chain links TRBV30 with TRBJ2-1; possible D gene TRBD2, 5 bases. CDR3 length: 12 residues. Germline V gives CDR1 GTSNPN, CDR2 SVGIG (reference sequence). The V end was cut by 2 bases, the J end by 9 bases, with 11 bases between. The CDR3 nucleotides are TGTGCCTGGAGTCCCTCTCGGGGTGAGCAGTTCTTC. Its translation is CAWSPSRGEQFF. The whole variable domain, remainder taken from reference TRBV30 and TRBJ2-1, is SQTIHQWPATLVQPVGSPLSLECTVEGTSNPNLYWYRQAAGRGLQLLFYSVGIGQISSEVPQNLSASRPQDRQFILSSKKLLLSDSGFYLCAWSPSRGEQFFGPGTRLTVL.

The J gene is TRBJ1-2, the V gene TRBV9, with D maybe TRBD1 (5 bases). This CDR3 is built from 15 residues. The germline V gene encodes CDR1 SGDLS and CDR2 YYNGEE. V was pared by 0 bases and J by 6 bases, with 15 bases between. This chain's CDR3 is CASSVEGGEGDGYTF. DNA of the CDR3: TGTGCCAGCAGCGTAGAGGGAGGGGAAGGTGATGGCTACACCTTC.

The chain has TRBV14 and TRBJ1-1; D is uncertain. CDR3 length: 13 residues. Germline CDR1 SGHDN, CDR2 FVKESK. The V end was cut by 4 bases, the J end by 8 bases, with 14 bases between. CDR3 in DNA: TGTGCCAGCAGCCTTTCGACAAGTGCGGAAGCTTTCTTT. This gives the protein CASSLSTSAEAFF.

This chain joins TRBV4-2 and TRBJ2-3, with TRBD2 identical over 9 bases. The CDR3 totals 15 residues. J gave up 4 bases and V 4 bases, and 6 bases lay outside the gene matches. Germline V CDR1 and CDR2: LGHNA, YNFKEQ. CDR3 residues: CASSLGASGADTQYF. The DNA of the CDR3 is TGTGCCAGCAGCCTAGGGGCTAGCGGGGCAGATACGCAGTATTTT.

The rearrangement links TRBV9 to TRBJ1-4; 8 bases map to TRBD1. Trimming at V came to 0 bases and at J to 2 bases, leaving 9 bases not matched to a gene. The CDR3 contains 18 residues. Germline V CDR1 and CDR2: SGDLS, YYNGEE. The CDR3 spells CASSVAIPNRGTNEKLFF. The CDR3 DNA is TGTGCCAGCAGCGTAGCCATCCCAAACAGGGGGACTAATGAAAAACTGTTTTTT.

The chain uses TRBV14 and TRBJ2-7; D possibly corresponds to TRBD2 (6 bases). Germline CDR1 is SGHDN and CDR2 is FVKESK. The V gene lost 0 bases and the J gene lost 0 bases, with 9 bases spanning the gap. CDR3 size: 15 residues. CDR3 sequence reads: CASSQDAGSSYEQYF. CDR3 sequence (DNA): TGTGCCAGCAGCCAAGACGCCGGGAGCTCCTACGAGCAGTACTTC.

This chain uses TRBV7-3 with TRBJ2-1, with TRBD2 matching 9 bases. V shed 4 bases, J shed 9 bases, and the junction held 10 bases outside the gene matches. The CDR3 extends over 15 amino acids. Looked up from germline, CDR1 is SGHTA and CDR2 is FQGTGA. This CDR3 is CASSYNSGSLGEQFF. Written as DNA, the CDR3 is TGTGCCAGCAGCTATAATAGCGGGAGTCTTGGTGAGCAGTTCTTC.

Written as DNA, the CDR3 is TGTGCCAGCAGTGCGGGCAGGGGCGCTGGGGCCAACGTCCTGACTTTC. This encodes CASSAGRGAGANVLTF. This rearrangement joins TRBV6-4 to TRBJ2-6; maybe TRBD1 (6 bases). The CDR3 length is 16 residues. V lost 4 bases and J 2 bases, leaving 12 bases between the germline ends. Germline V CDR1 and CDR2: MRHNA, SNTAGT.

The gene calls are TRBV28 and TRBJ2-7; 9 bases are shared with TRBD1. Germline assignment: CDR1 MDHEN and CDR2 SYDVKM. V trimming: 6 bases; J trimming: 4 bases; junction bases outside the gene matches: 13. The CDR3 sequence is 16 residues long. The CDR3 loop reads CASRPTAGTGFYEQYF. CDR3 sequence (DNA): TGTGCCAGCAGACCTACCGCCGGGACAGGGTTTTACGAGCAGTACTTC.

This chain uses TRBV30 with TRBJ2-1; no firm D call. The V and J ends lost 0 bases and 4 bases respectively, with 7 bases between them. Germline lookup yields CDR1 GTSNPN and CDR2 SVGIG (reference sequence). The CDR3 has 13 amino acids. The CDR3 reads CAWSVVLYNEQFF. DNA for the CDR3: TGTGCCTGGAGTGTAGTTCTATACAATGAGCAGTTCTTC.

This clone has a handful of counts. The chain joins TRBV29-1 to TRBJ2-7; 10 bases line up with TRBD2. The CDR3 has 13 amino acids. Losses at the gene ends were 4 bases for V and 9 bases for J; bases not matched to a gene: 9. In germline, CDR1 is SQVTM, CDR2 ANQGSEA. This chain's CDR3 is CSVVQREGSVQYF. The DNA of the CDR3 is TGCAGCGTTGTTCAGCGGGAGGGGTCCGTGCAGTACTTC.

The chain is built from TRBV19 and TRBJ2-7; D gene unclear. The germline V gene encodes CDR1 LNHDA and CDR2 SQIVND (reference sequence). This CDR3 comprises 16 residues. Trimming removed 5 bases at V and 4 bases at J, with 21 bases between. CDR3 nucleotides: TGTGCCAGTAGTGACATTGCCGCAAACAAAATATACGAGCAGTACTTC. It codes for CASSDIAANKIYEQYF.

The chain combines TRBV29-1 with TRBJ2-7, with a possible D match to TRBD1 (5 bases). Trimming shortened V by 7 bases and J by 3 bases, and 16 bases separated the two germline ends. CDR3 length equals 13 residues. Germline V lookup: CDR1 SQVTM, CDR2 ANQGSEA. CDR3 sequence reads: CSATSLDSYEQYF. Written as DNA, the CDR3 is TGCAGCGCCACCTCCCTCGACAGCTACGAGCAGTACTTC.

The chain carries TRBV7-9 and TRBJ1-2; D remains ambiguous. Between the trimmed V and J ends, which lost 5 bases and 8 bases, there was a span of 12 bases. Germline V gives CDR1 SEHNR, CDR2 FQNEAQ (reference sequence). The CDR3 spans 12 residues. The CDR3: CASSLTTGGYTF. The CDR3 DNA sequence: TGTGCCAGCAGCCTAACCACCGGGGGCTACACCTTC.

This chain uses TRBV7-6 with TRBJ2-7; 7 bases agree with TRBD2. CDR3 length: 14 residues. Trimming at V came to 5 bases and at J to 2 bases, leaving 6 bases not matched to a gene. The germline gives CDR1 SGHVS, CDR2 FNYEAQ. CDR3 in amino acids: CASSQNSGAYEQYF. The CDR3 DNA reads TGTGCCAGCAGCCAAAACAGCGGGGCCTACGAGCAGTACTTC.

This clone was seen only once. This chain links TRBV6-5 with TRBJ2-3; 7 positions match TRBD1. Germline V gives CDR1 MNHEY, CDR2 SVGAGI. V dropped 0 bases and J dropped 6; count of bases not matched to a gene: 3. The CDR3 sequence is 14 residues long. CDR3 bases: TGTGCCAGCAGTTACTCGACAGGGACCGATACGCAGTATTTT. It is translated as CASSYSTGTDTQYF.

This rearrangement joins TRBV30 to TRBJ2-1; 7 bases fit TRBD2. J lost 5 bases, V lost 1 base, and 11 bases had no gene match. The CDR3 length is 16 residues. Germline loops: CDR1 GTSNPN, CDR2 SVGIG (reference sequence). The CDR3 here is CAWSALHTGLHNEQFF. In nucleotides, the CDR3 is TGTGCCTGGAGTGCCCTACATACGGGACTACACAATGAGCAGTTCTTC. The complete variable domain, with remaining parts taken from reference TRBV30 and TRBJ2-1, reads SQTIHQWPATLVQPVGSPLSLECTVEGTSNPNLYWYRQAAGRGLQLLFYSVGIGQISSEVPQNLSASRPQDRQFILSSKKLLLSDSGFYLCAWSALHTGLHNEQFFGPGTRLTVL.

The V gene is TRBV28, the J gene TRBJ1-2; D might be TRBD1 (5 bases). This CDR3 comprises 15 residues. Germline V CDR1 and CDR2: MDHEN, SYDVKM. Trimming stripped 6 bases from V and 4 bases from J, with 18 bases between. The CDR3 spells CASSQRWGVLYGYTF. The CDR3, as DNA: TGTGCCAGCAGCCAAAGGTGGGGGGTACTCTATGGCTACACCTTC.

The chain links TRBV2 to TRBJ2-1; maybe TRBD1 (6 bases). The CDR3 runs 13 residues. Trimming shortened V by 3 bases and J by 3 bases, and 6 bases separated the two germline ends. Germline CDR1 SNHLY, CDR2 FYNNEI. For the CDR3, the DNA is TGTGCCAGCAGTGAGGACAGCTACAATGAGCAGTTCTTC. Translating gives CASSEDSYNEQFF.

This CDR3 reads CASSRDSYYEQYF. The CDR3 DNA reads TGTGCCAGCAGCAGGGACAGCTACTACGAGCAGTACTTC. This chain links TRBV5-4 with TRBJ2-7; 7 bases are shared with TRBD1. CDR1 is SGHNT and CDR2 is YYREEE in the germline V gene (reference sequence). This CDR3 is built from 13 residues. V was clipped by 4 bases and J by 3 bases; unmatched bases: 4.

Comments on this clone: This specimen includes other DNA sequences encoding the same CDR3. This chain joins TRBV5-1 and TRBJ2-5; TRBD2 matches at 15 bases. V was pared by 4 bases and J by 5 bases, with 6 bases of the junction left unmatched. Germline loops: CDR1 SGHRS, CDR2 YFSETQ. This CDR3 has 16 amino acids. CDR3 sequence: CASSPRTSGGVETQYF. CDR3 nucleotides: TGCGCCAGCAGCCCGCGGACTAGCGGGGGGGTTGAGACCCAGTACTTC.

This sequence joins TRBV29-1 and TRBJ2-1, with 9 bases matching TRBD1. The germline CDR1 and CDR2 sequences are SQVTM and ANQGSEA. J gave up 8 bases and V 7 bases, and 3 bases lay outside the gene matches. This CDR3 is built from 11 residues. The chain's CDR3 is CSEGTGHEQFF. CDR3 coding DNA: TGCAGCGAAGGGACAGGGCATGAGCAGTTCTTC.

This chain links TRBV28 with TRBJ2-6, with D maybe TRBD2 (6 bases). CDR3 length: 15 amino acids. Trimming cost V 4 bases and J 4 bases, with 11 bases left between them. Germline V CDR1 and CDR2: MDHEN, SYDVKM. As DNA, the CDR3 is TGTGCCAGCAGTTCGGGACTCTCAGGGGCCAACGTCCTGACTTTC. It yields the protein CASSSGLSGANVLTF.

The V and J genes are TRBV13 and TRBJ2-3; D not certain. Germline loops: CDR1 PRHDT, CDR2 FYEKMQ (reference sequence). CDR3 length equals 15 residues. The V and J ends lost 5 bases and 5 bases respectively, with 17 bases between them. The CDR3 coding sequence is TGTGCCAGCAGCCCCATCCGGTCTAGGAAAGATACGCAGTATTTT. Protein sequence: CASSPIRSRKDTQYF.

The rearrangement joins TRBV28 to TRBJ1-2, with TRBD1 matching 8 bases. CDR1 MDHEN and CDR2 SYDVKM come from the germline V gene. There are 13 residues in the CDR3. V dropped 11 bases and J dropped 3; count of bases not matched to a gene: 8. The CDR3 nucleotides read TGTGCCGCCCTTGACAGGGGTGACTATGGCTACACCTTC. Encoded protein: CAALDRGDYGYTF.

The chain combines TRBV9 with TRBJ2-1, with 7 bases fitting TRBD2. The CDR3 runs 14 residues. The germline V gene has CDR1 SGDLS and CDR2 YYNGEE. V lost 0 bases to trimming and J lost 9 bases; unmatched junction nucleotides: 6. The DNA of the CDR3 is TGTGCCAGCAGCGTAGGCCTCTGGGGGGGTGAGCAGTTCTTC. This codes for CASSVGLWGGEQFF.